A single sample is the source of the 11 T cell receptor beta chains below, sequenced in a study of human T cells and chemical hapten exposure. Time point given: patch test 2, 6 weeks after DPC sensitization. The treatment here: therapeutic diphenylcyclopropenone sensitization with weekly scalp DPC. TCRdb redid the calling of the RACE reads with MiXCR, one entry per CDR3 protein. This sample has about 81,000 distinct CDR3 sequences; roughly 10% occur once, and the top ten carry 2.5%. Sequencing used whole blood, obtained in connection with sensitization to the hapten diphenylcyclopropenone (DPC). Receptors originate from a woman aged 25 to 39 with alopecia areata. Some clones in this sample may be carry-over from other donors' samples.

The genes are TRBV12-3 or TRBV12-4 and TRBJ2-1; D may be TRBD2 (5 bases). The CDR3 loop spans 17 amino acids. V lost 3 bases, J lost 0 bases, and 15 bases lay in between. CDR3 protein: CASSFSLSTSSYNEQFF. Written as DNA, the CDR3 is TGTGCCAGCAGTTTCAGCCTTTCTACTAGCTCCTACAATGAGCAGTTCTTC.

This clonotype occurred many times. DNA for the CDR3: TGTGCCAGCTCACCGGTCAGGGAAGCTAACTATGGCTACACCTTC. Translation: CASSPVREANYGYTF. The J gene is TRBJ1-2, the V gene TRBV18, with D possibly being TRBD1 (5 bases). The CDR3 loop spans 15 amino acids. Trimming took 3 bases from V and 0 from J, leaving 11 bases between them. Germline V gene sequence: CDR1 KGHSH, CDR2 LQKENI.

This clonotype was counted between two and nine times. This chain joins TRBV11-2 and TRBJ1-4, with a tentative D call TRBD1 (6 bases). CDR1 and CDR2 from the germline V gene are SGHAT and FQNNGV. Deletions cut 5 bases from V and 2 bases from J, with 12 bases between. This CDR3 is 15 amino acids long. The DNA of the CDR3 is TGTGCCAGCAGCGCTACAGGGTACACTAATGAAAAACTGTTTTTT. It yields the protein CASSATGYTNEKLFF.

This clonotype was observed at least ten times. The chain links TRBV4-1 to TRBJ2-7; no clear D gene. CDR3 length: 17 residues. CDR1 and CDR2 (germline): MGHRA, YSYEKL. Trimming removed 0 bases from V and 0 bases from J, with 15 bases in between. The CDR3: CASSQDVQASFSYEQYF. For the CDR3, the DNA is TGCGCCAGCAGCCAAGATGTTCAGGCGAGCTTCTCCTACGAGCAGTACTTC.

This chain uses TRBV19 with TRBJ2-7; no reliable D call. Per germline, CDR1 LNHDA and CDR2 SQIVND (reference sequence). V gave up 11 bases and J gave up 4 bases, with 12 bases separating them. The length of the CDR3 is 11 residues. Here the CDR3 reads CAGNSRYEQYF. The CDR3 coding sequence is TGTGCCGGTAACTCAAGGTACGAGCAGTACTTC. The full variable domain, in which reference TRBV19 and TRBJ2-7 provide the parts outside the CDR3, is DGGITQSPKYLFRKEGQNVTLSCEQNLNHDAMYWYRQDPGQGLRLIYYSQIVNDFQKGDIAEGYSVSREKKESFPLTVTSAQKNPTAFYLCAGNSRYEQYFGPGTRLTVT.

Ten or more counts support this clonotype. DNA of the CDR3: TGTGCCAGCTCACCAGGGACAGCAAGAGGAAACACCATATATTTT. This gives the protein CASSPGTARGNTIYF. The chain links TRBV18 to TRBJ1-3, with TRBD1 matching 7 bases. V lost 2 bases and J lost 4; bases outside the gene matches: 5. The CDR3 spans 15 residues. From germline, CDR1 is KGHSH and CDR2 LQKENI.

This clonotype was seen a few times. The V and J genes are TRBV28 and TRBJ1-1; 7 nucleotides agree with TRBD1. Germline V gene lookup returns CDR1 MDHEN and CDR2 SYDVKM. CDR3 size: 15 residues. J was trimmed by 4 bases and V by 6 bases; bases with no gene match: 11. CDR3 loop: CASREQTGKGTEAFF. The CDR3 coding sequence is TGTGCCAGCAGGGAACAGACAGGGAAGGGCACTGAAGCTTTCTTT.

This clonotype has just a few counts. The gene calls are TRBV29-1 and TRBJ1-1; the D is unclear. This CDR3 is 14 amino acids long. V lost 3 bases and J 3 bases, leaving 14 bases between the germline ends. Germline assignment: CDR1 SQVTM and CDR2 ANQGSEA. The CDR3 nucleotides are TGCAGCGTTGAGCGGGTCCTTCGGGACACTGAAGCTTTCTTT. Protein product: CSVERVLRDTEAFF.

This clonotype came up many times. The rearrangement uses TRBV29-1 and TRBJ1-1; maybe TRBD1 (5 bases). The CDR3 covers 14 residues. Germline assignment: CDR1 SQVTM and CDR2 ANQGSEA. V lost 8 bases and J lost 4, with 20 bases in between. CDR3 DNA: TGCAGCTATCGCGGGGGAGACAAGGGCACTGAAGCTTTCTTT. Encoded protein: CSYRGGDKGTEAFF.

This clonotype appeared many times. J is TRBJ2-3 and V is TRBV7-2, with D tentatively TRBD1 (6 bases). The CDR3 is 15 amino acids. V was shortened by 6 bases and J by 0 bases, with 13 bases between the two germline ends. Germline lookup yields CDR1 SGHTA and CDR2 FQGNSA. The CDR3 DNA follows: TGTGCCAGCAGACGAGCAGGGGTTAGCACAGATACGCAGTATTTT. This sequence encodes CASRRAGVSTDTQYF.

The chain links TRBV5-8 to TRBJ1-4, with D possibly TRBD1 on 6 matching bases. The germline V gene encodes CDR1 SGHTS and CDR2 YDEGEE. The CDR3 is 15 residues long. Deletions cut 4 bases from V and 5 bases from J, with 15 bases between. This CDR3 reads CASSLRTEPNEKLFF. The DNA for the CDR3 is TGTGCCAGCAGCCTACGGACAGAACCGAATGAAAAACTGTTTTTT.